Presented here are 11 T cell receptor beta chains from one specimen sequenced in a study of blood T cell repertoires in COVID-19. Libraries were prepared by immunoSEQ multiplex PCR; TCRdb keeps only in-frame clonotypes and omits some of them. This table holds approximately 190,000 clones, about 80% found once. The sequenced sample consisted of peripheral blood. Source of these receptors: a man aged 60 to 69 with acute or convalescent COVID-19.

V and J are TRBV3-1 (or the pseudogene TRBV3-2) and TRBJ2-1; tentatively, D is TRBD2 (5 bases). This CDR3 is built from 15 residues. Deletions cut 1 base from V and 4 bases from J, with 11 bases between. CDR1 and CDR2 (germline): LGHDT, YNNKEL (reference sequence). Written as DNA, the CDR3 is TGTGCCAGCAGCCAAGGGGCGGGTCGATACAATGAGCAGTTCTTC. It is translated as CASSQGAGRYNEQFF.

The chain joins TRBV28 to TRBJ1-4, with TRBD1 matching 7 bases. Losses at the gene ends were 1 base for V and 2 bases for J; bases not matched to a gene: 1. The germline gives CDR1 MDHEN, CDR2 SYDVKM. The length of the CDR3 is 15 residues. CDR3 amino acids: CASSLSGQTNEKLFF. The CDR3 coding sequence is TGTGCCAGCAGTTTATCGGGACAGACTAATGAAAAACTGTTTTTT.

The gene calls are TRBV7-9 and TRBJ1-6; D call uncertain. V gave up 2 bases and J gave up 6 bases, with 8 bases separating them. Germline lookup yields CDR1 SEHNR and CDR2 FQNEAQ (reference sequence). The CDR3 has 14 residues. The CDR3 nucleotides are TGTGCCAGCAGCTTACCGGTTATTAATTCACCCCTCCACTTT. Protein sequence: CASSLPVINSPLHF.

The CDR3 nucleotides are TGTGCCAGCAGCTTATGGGCGAGCTCCTACAATGAGCAGTTCTTC. Translation: CASSLWASSYNEQFF. This chain uses TRBV7-8 with TRBJ2-1, with unresolved D. Trimming stripped 2 bases from V and 0 bases from J, with 8 bases between. The CDR3 contains 15 residues. CDR1 SGHVS and CDR2 FQNEAQ come from the germline V gene.

V usage is TRBV19 and J usage is TRBJ1-1; D is uncertain. This CDR3 is 12 amino acids long. V dropped 4 bases and J dropped 9 bases, with 12 bases sitting between them. CDR1 and CDR2 from the germline V gene are LNHDA and SQIVND (reference sequence). The CDR3: CASSTEQWKAFF. CDR3 DNA: TGTGCCAGTAGTACCGAACAGTGGAAAGCTTTCTTT.

The V call is TRBV4-1, the J call TRBJ2-7; 11 bases are shared with TRBD2. The CDR3 contains 16 residues. The ends lost 4 bases at V and 0 bases at J; junction bases unmatched: 5. Germline V gene lookup returns CDR1 MGHRA and CDR2 YSYEKL. This CDR3 is CASSRLLAGDSYEQYF. DNA of the CDR3: TGCGCCAGCAGCCGGTTACTAGCGGGAGACTCCTACGAGCAGTACTTC.

This clone appeared a few times. V is TRBV19 and J is TRBJ1-6; 7 bases map to TRBD1. Germline trimming cut 6 bases from V and 6 bases from J; bases unmatched to any gene: 8. Germline CDR1 is LNHDA and CDR2 is SQIVND (reference sequence). This CDR3 contains 15 residues. The DNA of the CDR3 is TGTGCCAGTAGCCTGGACAGGCCCCCTAATTCACCCCTCCACTTT. As protein: CASSLDRPPNSPLHF.

Only a few counts were recorded for this clone. CDR3 sequence: CATKQGPLNTEAFF. DNA for the CDR3: TGTGCCACGAAACAGGGGCCCTTGAACACTGAAGCTTTCTTT. The chain uses TRBV6-4 and TRBJ1-1, with TRBD1 matching 7 bases. CDR3 size: 14 residues. Germline loops: CDR1 MRHNA, CDR2 SNTAGT. With V trimmed by 10 bases and J by 0 bases, 8 bases remained unmatched.

The V call is TRBV12-3 or TRBV12-4, the J call TRBJ2-3; no firm D call. V was trimmed by 6 bases and J by 5 bases, leaving 9 bases between them. This CDR3 is 12 amino acids long. The CDR3 nucleotides are TGTGCCAGCAGCAAATACGGAGATACGCAGTATTTT. This gives the protein CASSKYGDTQYF.

The V and J genes are TRBV7-9 and TRBJ2-7, with D unclear. V lost 2 bases, J lost 4 bases, and 3 bases lay in between. Germline V gene lookup returns CDR1 SEHNR and CDR2 FQNEAQ (reference sequence). This CDR3 is 11 amino acids long. Here the CDR3 reads CASSLSYEQYF. In DNA, the CDR3 is TGTGCCAGCAGCTTATCATACGAGCAGTACTTC.

Note on this clone: The limits of the CDR3 on the DNA are not certain, so only TCRdb's listed CDR3 is given. The chain recombines TRBV19 with TRBJ2-2; no check of the table's D call, TRBD1, against the DNA was made. From germline, CDR1 is LNHDA and CDR2 SQIVND (reference sequence). Inclusive of both ends, the CDR3 amounts to 15 amino acids. The CDR3 spells CASILADTNTGELFF.